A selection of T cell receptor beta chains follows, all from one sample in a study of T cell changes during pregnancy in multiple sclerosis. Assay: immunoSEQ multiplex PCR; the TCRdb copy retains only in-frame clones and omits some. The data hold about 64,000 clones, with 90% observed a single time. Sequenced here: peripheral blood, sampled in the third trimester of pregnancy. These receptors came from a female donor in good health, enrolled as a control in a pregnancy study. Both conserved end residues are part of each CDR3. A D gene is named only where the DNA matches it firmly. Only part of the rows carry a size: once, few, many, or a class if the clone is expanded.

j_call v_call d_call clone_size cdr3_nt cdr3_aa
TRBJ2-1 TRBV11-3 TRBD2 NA TGTGCCAGACCTGTGGGGGGGGGCAATGAGCAGTTCTTC CARPVGGGNEQFF
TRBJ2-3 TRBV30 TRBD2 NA TGTGCCTGGAGTGTACGAGGGAGGGTCCCGCATACGCAGTATTTT CAWSVRGRVPHTQYF
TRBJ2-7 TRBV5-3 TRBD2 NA TGTGCCAGAAGCCGATCTCAAGGTCTCGGGACTAGCGGGAGGAACTCCTACGAGCAGTACTTC CARSRSQGLGTSGRNSYEQYF
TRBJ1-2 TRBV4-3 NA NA TGCGCCAGCAGCCAAGATGATGAATCCGGGGTAAATCTCCCCTATGGCTACACCTTC CASSQDDESGVNLPYGYTF
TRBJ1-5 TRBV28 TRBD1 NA TGTGCCAGCAGATCAGGACAGGACTATAGCAATCAGCCCCAGCATTTT CASRSGQDYSNQPQHF
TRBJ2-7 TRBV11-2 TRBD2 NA TGTGCCAGCAGCCTCTCCCCCGGGGGGGCCTACGAGCAGTACTTC CASSLSPGGAYEQYF
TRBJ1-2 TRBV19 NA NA TGTGCCAGTAGTTTCACCCCCCCAGGCTATGGCTACACCTTC CASSFTPPGYGYTF
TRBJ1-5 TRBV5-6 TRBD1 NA TGTGCCAGCAGCCTAGGGACAGCGAATCAGCCCCAGCATTTT CASSLGTANQPQHF
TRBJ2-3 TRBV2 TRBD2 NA TGTGCCAGCGGCGGGACTAGCGGCACAGATACGCAGTATTTT CASGGTSGTDTQYF
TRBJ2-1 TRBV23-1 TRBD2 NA TGCGCCAGCAGTCCCACGGGTCTAGCGGCTGAGTCCTACAATGAGCAGTTCTTC CASSPTGLAAESYNEQFF
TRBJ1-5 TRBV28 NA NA TGTGCCAGCGGATACCCGTTCGGGTCTAGCAATCAGCCCCAGCATTTT CASGYPFGSSNQPQHF
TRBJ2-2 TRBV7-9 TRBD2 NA TGTGCCAGCAGCTTAACTAGCGGGAGGGCCGGCGGGGAGCTGTTTTTT CASSLTSGRAGGELFF
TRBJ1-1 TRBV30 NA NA TGTGCCTGGAGTGTTACCGGGTCCAAAGCTTTCTTT CAWSVTGSKAFF
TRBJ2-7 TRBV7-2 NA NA TGTGCCAGCAGCTTAGAGATGAGCGGGTGGGACGAGCAGTACTTC CASSLEMSGWDEQYF
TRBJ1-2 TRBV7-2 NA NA TGTGCCAGCAGCTTGACACCCTACTATGGCTACACCTTC CASSLTPYYGYTF
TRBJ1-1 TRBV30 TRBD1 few TGTGCCTGGAGTCGACAGGGCGGCACTGAAGCTTTCTTT CAWSRQGGTEAFF
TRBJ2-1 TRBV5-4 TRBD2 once TGTGCCAGCAGCTACCCCGGGACTAGCGGTTACAATGAGCAGTTCTTC CASSYPGTSGYNEQFF
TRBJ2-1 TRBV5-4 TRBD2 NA TGTGCCAGCAGCCCCTCCGGGACTAGCGGGGTGGGAGAGCAGTTCTTC CASSPSGTSGVGEQFF
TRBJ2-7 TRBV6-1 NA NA TGTGCCAGCACCGGGGGGGACAGCGCCCCCCGGCAGTACTTC CASTGGDSAPRQYF
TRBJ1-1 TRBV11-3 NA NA TGTGCCAGCAGCTTTACGGCGGATAACACTGAAGCTTTCTTT CASSFTADNTEAFF
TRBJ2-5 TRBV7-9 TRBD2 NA TGTGCCAGCAGCTTAGGGGGGGGGTACCAAGAGACCCAGTACTTC CASSLGGGYQETQYF
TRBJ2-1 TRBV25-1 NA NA TGTGCCAGCAGTCACAGGTTTTACAATGAGCAGTTCTTC CASSHRFYNEQFF
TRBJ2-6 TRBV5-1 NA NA TGCGCCAGCAGCTTGGGGCCATCCGGGGCCAACGTCCTGACTTTC CASSLGPSGANVLTF
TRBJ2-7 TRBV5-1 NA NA TGCGCCAGCAGCTTGGCCCCGGAGAGCTCCTACGAGCAGTACTTC CASSLAPESSYEQYF
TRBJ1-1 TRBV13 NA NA TGTGCCAGCAGCTCTTATATGAACACTGAAGCTTTCTTT CASSSYMNTEAFF
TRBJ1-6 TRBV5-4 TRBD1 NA TGTGCCAGCAGCTTGCCCCTCGGGGGACAGAATTCACCCCTCCACTTT CASSLPLGGQNSPLHF
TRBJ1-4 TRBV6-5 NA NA TGTGCCAGCAGTTATTCGTGGGGGCGGGATGAAAAACTGTTTTTT CASSYSWGRDEKLFF
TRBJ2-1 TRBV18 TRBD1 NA TGTGCCAGCTCCTGGGGACAGGGGGAAAACAATGAGCAGTTCTTC CASSWGQGENNEQFF
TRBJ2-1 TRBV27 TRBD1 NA TGTGCCAGCAGTTTCGGGACAGGTAATGAGCAGTTCTTC CASSFGTGNEQFF
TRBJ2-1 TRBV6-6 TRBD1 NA TGTGCCAGCGGTGACCGGGACAGGGGCCACAATGAGCAGTTCTTC CASGDRDRGHNEQFF
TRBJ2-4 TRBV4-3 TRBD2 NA TGCGCCAGCAGCCAAGATCTCCCGTCGGGCCTCCTAGCGGGCCCTCCATACTTC CASSQDLPSGLLAGPPYF